This T cell receptor beta chain stems from a study of blood T cell repertoires in COVID-19. Sequencing was performed with immunoSEQ multiplex PCR; in TCRdb, only in-frame clones are kept and a portion is missing. The sample carries a few hundred thousand clones, more than 85% recorded once. V was pared by 5 bases and J by 2 bases, with 5 bases of the junction left unmatched. This CDR3 spans 14 amino acids. Looked up from germline, CDR1 is PRHDT and CDR2 is FYEKMQ (reference sequence). The TCR sequence derives from a woman under 40 who had recovered from COVID-19. The chain links TRBV13 to TRBJ2-7; 8 bases line up with TRBD1. Input material: PBMCs or T cells enriched from blood (not recorded which). The CDR3 loop is CASSPGQGPYEQYF. The CDR3, as DNA: TGTGCCAGCAGCCCAGGACAGGGTCCCTACGAGCAGTACTTC.